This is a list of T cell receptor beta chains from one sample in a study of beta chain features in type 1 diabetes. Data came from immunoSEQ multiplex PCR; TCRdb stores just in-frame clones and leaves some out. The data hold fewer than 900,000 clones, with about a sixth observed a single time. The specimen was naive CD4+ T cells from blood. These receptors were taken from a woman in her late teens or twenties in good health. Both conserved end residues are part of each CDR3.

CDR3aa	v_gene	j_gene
CASGWRNQETQYF	TRBV27	TRBJ2-5
CASRVTAYQPQHF	TRBV2	TRBJ1-5
CASSLWDLSYEQYF	TRBV4-2	TRBJ2-7
CASPGAATANYGYTF	TRBV21-1	TRBJ1-2
CASSLSGGGYEQYF	TRBV27	TRBJ2-7
CASRHRGWSKIAEAFF	TRBV28	TRBJ1-1
CASSPFGTGQAYNYGYTF	TRBV18	TRBJ1-2
CSAWFNTEAFF	TRBV20-1	TRBJ1-1
CASSSNIGGSNQPQHF	TRBV7-2	TRBJ1-5
CASSQQSSGANVLTF	TRBV6-4	TRBJ2-6
CASSQGPLTGELFF	TRBV4-3	TRBJ2-2
CAIRDRPPYEQYF	TRBV10-3	.
CASSWVAGSSYEQYF	TRBV7-2	TRBJ2-7
CATQQGAYEQYF	TRBV10-3	TRBJ2-7
CASSPQETQYF	TRBV18	TRBJ2-5
CASSYSRVGELFF	TRBV6-6	TRBJ2-2
CASGTGGTDTQYF	TRBV28	TRBJ2-3
CASSAPGGEQYF	TRBV28	TRBJ2-7
CASSLAGDTEAFF	TRBV5-1	TRBJ1-1
CASSLGSPGMETQYF	TRBV5-1	TRBJ2-5
CASSLVEGFNEQFF	TRBV11-2	TRBJ2-1
CASAGGTPTYEQYF	TRBV28	TRBJ2-7
CASNTLARNQPQHF	TRBV28	TRBJ1-5
CASSQEIAGYSYNEQFF	TRBV4-3	TRBJ2-1
CASSPDYTDTQYF	TRBV6-5	TRBJ2-3
CASSLGLAGGRTQGYF	TRBV7-8	TRBJ2-3
CASTDRTNYGYTF	TRBV2	TRBJ1-2
CASSLYRSYNEQFF	TRBV7-2	TRBJ2-1
CASRGTGDTEAFF	TRBV27	TRBJ1-1
CASSLDRGRTEAFF	TRBV18	TRBJ1-1
CASSSDMQETQYF	TRBV9	TRBJ2-5
CATSRERYEQYF	TRBV15	TRBJ2-7
CAISEAILAGGPREQYF	TRBV10-3	TRBJ2-7
CASSLTPYWTGGSETQYF	TRBV28	TRBJ2-5
CASSTLAGGAYEQYF	TRBV4-3	TRBJ2-7
CASSPNRGRQPQHF	TRBV7-2	TRBJ1-5
CASSLQMNTEAFF	TRBV7-3	TRBJ1-1
CASSLIRGGSGNTIYF	TRBV11-2	TRBJ1-3
CASSATWTGGPDGELFF	TRBV6-1	TRBJ2-2
CASTSGQGDQPQHF	TRBV27	TRBJ1-5
CASSQVTGTSPYEQYF	TRBV4-3	TRBJ2-7
CASSFRWGNEQYF	TRBV11-2	TRBJ2-7
CASSEGNSRIGEQYF	TRBV2	TRBJ2-7
CASSLEILSGANVLTF	TRBV18	TRBJ2-6
CATSRTVTGMNTEAFF	TRBV15	TRBJ1-1
CASSLIQNEQYF	TRBV5-4	TRBJ2-7
CSVGGQAGDTQYF	TRBV29-1	TRBJ2-3
CASSFSGRADEQFF	TRBV7-9	TRBJ2-1
CASSRGSGELFF	TRBV18	TRBJ2-2
CASSPRTGVYYGYTF	TRBV4-2	TRBJ1-2
CASSPPDRGIYEQYF	TRBV7-2	TRBJ2-7
CSALVLAGGPDEQYF	TRBV29-1	TRBJ2-7
CASTEQGGRNGNQPQHF	TRBV2	TRBJ1-5
CAAVQAYGYTF	TRBV7-9	TRBJ1-2
CASSLRNFQETQYF	TRBV13	TRBJ2-5
CASSLLTGAGELFF	TRBV6-5	TRBJ2-2
CASSPRTRGFGGYNEQFF	TRBV18	TRBJ2-1
CASSLSGGLWETQYF	TRBV5-4	TRBJ2-5
CASSLGQNLNYGYTF	TRBV7-3	TRBJ1-2